This T cell receptor beta chain derives from a study of blood T cell repertoires in COVID-19. Overall study context: PBMCs, B-cell-depleted T cells, or T cells provided the cDNA or gDNA that made up the material.

Assay: immunoSEQ multiplex PCR; the TCRdb copy retains only in-frame clones and omits some. This sample has some 200,000 clones, with around four fifths found just once. Followed longitudinally, the Seattle patients had been enrolled during active infection. CDR1 SGDLS and CDR2 YYNGEE come from the germline V gene. The V gene end was trimmed by 4 bases and the J gene end by 4 bases; junction bases not matched to a gene: 8. The length of the CDR3 is 15 residues. Sequencing was performed on peripheral blood. This TCR derives from an older woman with COVID-19, enrolled during active disease. The chain couples TRBV9 to TRBJ2-5, with 9 bases matching TRBD1. CDR3: CASSSRPGQGETQYF. CDR3 in DNA: TGTGCCAGCAGCTCACGGCCGGGACAGGGAGAGACCCAGTACTTC.